This section outlines one T cell receptor (beta chain) sequence together with its context. Using immunoSEQ multiplex PCR, the repertoire was profiled, and TCRdb retains in-frame clones only, with some absent. This sample has over 85,000 clones; roughly 90% occur once, and the top ten carry roughly 4%. These data are taken from a study of control samples from healthy donors and cancer patients. V lost 0 bases and J lost 4; bases outside the gene matches: 8. CDR1 is MDHEN, CDR2 SYDVKM, per germline. CDR3 length: 16 residues. The V call is TRBV28, the J call TRBJ1-2, with 7 bases that match TRBD1. Input material: PBMCs. This receptor was taken from a woman aged 60 to 75 with lung cancer. CDR3 nucleotides: TGTGCCAGCAGTTTATGGATTACAGGGGAGGGCTATGGCTACACCTTC. It codes for CASSLWITGEGYGYTF.